The 14 T cell receptor beta chains below come from one sample, sequenced in a study of graft-versus-host responses after intestinal transplantation. TCRdb keeps only in-frame clones here, not all; method: immunoSEQ multiplex PCR. The sample holds about 88,000 clones, around 93% seen once. For these receptors, no antigen is known. The material was unstimulated CD4+ T cells sorted from spleen or lymph node cells, obtained before transplant. These receptors all come from a human donor who was the organ donor for an intestinal transplant.

The gene calls are TRBV7-9 and TRBJ1-1; no clear D. Germline CDR1 SEHNR, CDR2 FQNEAQ (reference sequence). Trimming took 1 base from V and 10 from J, leaving 10 bases between them. The CDR3 length is 12 residues. The CDR3 nucleotides are TGTGCCAGCAGCTTAGAGACGGGTGGAGCTTTCTTT. It specifies CASSLETGGAFF.

This clone was recorded only once. This chain connects TRBV19 to TRBJ2-5; weak D call: TRBD1 (6 bases). V dropped 6 bases and J dropped 5 bases, with 19 bases sitting between them. This CDR3 region has 15 residues. The germline gives CDR1 LNHDA, CDR2 SQIVND (reference sequence). This CDR3 reads CASSHPGRGKETQYF. As DNA, the CDR3 is TGTGCCAGTAGCCACCCTGGCAGGGGAAAGGAGACCCAGTACTTC.

The gene calls are TRBV7-2 and TRBJ2-7; tentatively, D is TRBD1 or TRBD2 (5 bases each). The CDR3 is made up of 14 amino acids. V was clipped by 3 bases and J by 2 bases, with 11 bases between them. Germline V gene lookup returns CDR1 SGHTA and CDR2 FQGNSA. Here the CDR3 reads CASSFRDVAYEQYF. DNA for the CDR3: TGTGCCAGCAGCTTCCGGGACGTTGCCTACGAGCAGTACTTC.

This clone was picked up one time. The rearrangement links TRBV28 to TRBJ2-7; D is unresolved. The germline CDR1 and CDR2 sequences are MDHEN and SYDVKM. CDR3 length equals 14 residues. V was clipped by 4 bases and J by 4 bases, with 14 bases between them. CDR3: CASSSHRIPYEQYF. In nucleotides, the CDR3 is TGTGCCAGCAGTTCCCACCGGATCCCATACGAGCAGTACTTC.

The chain is built from TRBV6-5 and TRBJ1-1; the D gene is possibly TRBD1 (5 bases). CDR1 is MNHEY and CDR2 is SVGAGI in the germline V gene. This CDR3 is built from 13 residues. V was trimmed by 2 bases and J by 3 bases, leaving 7 bases between them. The CDR3 DNA is TGTGCCAGCAGTTACGGGGGACACACTGAAGCTTTCTTT. Translated: CASSYGGHTEAFF.

The chain combines TRBV21-1 with TRBJ1-5. TRBV21-1 is given as a pseudogene. The CDR3 runs to 14 residues. The CDR3 DNA reads TGTGCCCGTGCCGAGGAATTTAGCAATCAGCCCCAGCATTTT. Its protein product is CARAEEFSNQPQHF.

This rearrangement joins TRBV5-1 to TRBJ2-7; 7 bases match TRBD1. Germline V gives CDR1 SGHRS, CDR2 YFSETQ. This CDR3 has 15 amino acids. V shed 0 bases and J 4 bases; nucleotides not matched to a gene: 7. CDR3 coding DNA: TGCGCCAGCAGCTTGGGGACAGGAGAGGGGTACGAGCAGTACTTC. Its protein is CASSLGTGEGYEQYF.

This clone is a singleton in its sample. This chain joins TRBV7-8 and TRBJ2-6, with a weak D call TRBD1 (5 bases). Germline loops: CDR1 SGHVS, CDR2 FQNEAQ. The length of the CDR3 is 17 residues. Trimming cost V 5 bases and J 0 bases, with 14 bases left between them. In DNA form, the CDR3 reads TGTGCCAGCAGCCCGGGCAGGGTAGGCTCTGGGGCCAACGTCCTGACTTTC. Protein product: CASSPGRVGSGANVLTF.

The rearrangement joins TRBV5-3 to TRBJ2-7; 7 bases match TRBD2. TRBV5-3 falls under the ORF class, with uncertain function. V shed 3 bases and J 0 bases; nucleotides not matched to a gene: 6. The CDR3 length is 15 residues. CDR3 in DNA: TGTGCCAGAAGCTGCTGCATAGCGGGCTCCTACGAGCAGTACTTC. Translation: CARSCCIAGSYEQYF.

The rearrangement uses TRBV19 and TRBJ2-1, with 9 nucleotides matching TRBD1. CDR1 is LNHDA, CDR2 SQIVND, per germline (reference sequence). This CDR3 is built from 14 residues. V was pared by 6 bases and J by 12 bases, with 12 bases of the junction left unmatched. The CDR3 is CASRNAGTGNRQFF. The CDR3 nucleotides read TGTGCCAGTAGAAATGCCGGGACAGGGAATCGGCAGTTCTTC.

Only a few counts were recorded for this clone. The rearrangement joins TRBV7-2 to TRBJ2-7; 15 positions match TRBD2. The V and J ends lost 8 bases and 7 bases, in that order; junction bases with no gene match: 9. CDR1 is SGHTA, CDR2 FQGNSA, per germline. The CDR3 has 15 residues. The CDR3 protein is CASGLAGGVTAEQYF. CDR3 sequence (DNA): TGTGCCAGCGGACTAGCGGGGGGGGTTACGGCGGAGCAGTACTTC.

CDR3 region: CASSFNTGSLKNTEAFF. The CDR3 DNA reads TGTGCCAGCAGCTTCAATACCGGGAGCTTGAAGAACACTGAAGCTTTCTTT. This chain connects TRBV11-2 to TRBJ1-1; D uncertain. V was clipped by 3 bases and J by 1 base, with 18 bases between them. Germline CDR1 SGHAT, CDR2 FQNNGV. The CDR3 has 17 amino acids.

The V gene is TRBV9, the J gene TRBJ1-4, with D unclear. The germline CDR1 and CDR2 sequences are SGDLS and YYNGEE. Trimming shortened V by 0 bases and J by 7 bases, and 10 bases separated the two germline ends. The CDR3 spans 14 residues. CDR3 nucleotide sequence: TGTGCCAGCAGCGTAGGAGGGTCGGCTGAAAAACTGTTTTTT. Translation: CASSVGGSAEKLFF.

V is TRBV6-1 and J is TRBJ2-2; 9 bases are shared with TRBD1. V shed 5 bases, J shed 4 bases, and the junction held 5 bases outside the gene matches. Germline CDR1 reads MNHNS; CDR2 reads SASEGT. CDR3 length equals 15 residues. The DNA for the CDR3 is TGTGCCAGCAGTTTACAGGGGGCGGGCACCGGGGAGCTGTTTTTT. Protein: CASSLQGAGTGELFF.